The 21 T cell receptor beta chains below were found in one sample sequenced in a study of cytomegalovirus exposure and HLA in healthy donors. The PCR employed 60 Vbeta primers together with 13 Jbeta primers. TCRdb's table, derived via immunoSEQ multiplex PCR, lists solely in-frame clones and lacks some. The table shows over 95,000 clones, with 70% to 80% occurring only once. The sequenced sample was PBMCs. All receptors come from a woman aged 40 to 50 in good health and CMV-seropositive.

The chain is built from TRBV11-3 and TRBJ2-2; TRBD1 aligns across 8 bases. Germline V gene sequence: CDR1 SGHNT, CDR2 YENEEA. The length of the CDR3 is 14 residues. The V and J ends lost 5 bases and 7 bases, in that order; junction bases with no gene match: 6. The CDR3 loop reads CASSPRTGNGELFF. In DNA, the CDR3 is TGTGCCAGCAGCCCACGGACAGGGAACGGGGAGCTGTTTTTT.

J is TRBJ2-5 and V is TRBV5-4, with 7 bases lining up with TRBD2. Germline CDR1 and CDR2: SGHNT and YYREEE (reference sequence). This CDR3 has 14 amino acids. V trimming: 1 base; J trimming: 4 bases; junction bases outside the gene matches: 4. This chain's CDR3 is CASSLRLARETQYF. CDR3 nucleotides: TGTGCCAGCAGCTTGAGACTAGCCCGAGAGACCCAGTACTTC. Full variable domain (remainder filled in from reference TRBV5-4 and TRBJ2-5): ETGVTQSPTHLIKTRGQQVTLRCSSQSGHNTVSWYQQALGQGPQFIFQYYREEENGRGNFPPRFSGLQFPNYSSELNVNALELDDSALYLCASSLRLARETQYFGPGTRLLVL.

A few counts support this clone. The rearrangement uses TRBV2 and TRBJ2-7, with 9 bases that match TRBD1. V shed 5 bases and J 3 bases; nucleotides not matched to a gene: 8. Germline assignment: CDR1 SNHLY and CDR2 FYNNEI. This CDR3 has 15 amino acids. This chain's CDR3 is CASSQEQGALYEQYF. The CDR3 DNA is TGTGCCAGCAGTCAGGAACAGGGGGCCCTCTACGAGCAGTACTTC. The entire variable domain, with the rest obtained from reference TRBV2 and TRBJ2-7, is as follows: EPEVTQTPSHQVTQMGQEVILRCVPISNHLYFYWYRQILGQKVEFLVSFYNNEISEKSEIFDDQFSVERPDGSNFTLKIRSTKLEDSAMYFCASSQEQGALYEQYFGPGTRLTVT.

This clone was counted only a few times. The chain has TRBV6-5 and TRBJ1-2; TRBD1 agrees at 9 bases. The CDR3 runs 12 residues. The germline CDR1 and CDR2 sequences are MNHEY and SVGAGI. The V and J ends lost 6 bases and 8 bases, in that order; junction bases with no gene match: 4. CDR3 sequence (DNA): TGTGCCAGCAGACAGGGGGCGGGGGGCTACACCTTC. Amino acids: CASRQGAGGYTF.

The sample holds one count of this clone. CDR3 protein: CAWSVRGWNSPLHF. CDR3 coding DNA: TGTGCCTGGAGTGTACGGGGTTGGAATTCACCCCTCCACTTT. The gene calls are TRBV30 and TRBJ1-6; no definite D call. The CDR3 loop spans 14 amino acids. Germline values: CDR1 GTSNPN, CDR2 SVGIG (reference sequence). Trimming cost V 0 bases and J 7 bases, with 10 bases left between them.

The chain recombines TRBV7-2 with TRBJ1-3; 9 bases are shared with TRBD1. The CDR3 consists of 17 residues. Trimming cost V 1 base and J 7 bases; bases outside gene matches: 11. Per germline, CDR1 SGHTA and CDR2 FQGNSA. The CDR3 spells CASSLVSLGQGSNTIYF. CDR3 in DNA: TGTGCCAGCAGCTTAGTGTCGTTGGGACAGGGTAGTAACACCATATATTTT.

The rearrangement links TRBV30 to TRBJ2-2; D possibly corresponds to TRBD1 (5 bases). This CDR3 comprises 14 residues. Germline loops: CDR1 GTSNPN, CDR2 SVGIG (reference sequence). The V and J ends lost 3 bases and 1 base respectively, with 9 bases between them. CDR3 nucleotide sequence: TGTGCCTGGAGCGGACATAAGAACACCGGGGAGCTGTTTTTT. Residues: CAWSGHKNTGELFF.

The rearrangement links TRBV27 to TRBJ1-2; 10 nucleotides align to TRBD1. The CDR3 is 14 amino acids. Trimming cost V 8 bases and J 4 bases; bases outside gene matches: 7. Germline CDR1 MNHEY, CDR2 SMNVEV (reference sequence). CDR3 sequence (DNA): TGTGCCAGCCACCAGACAGGGGGCAGCTATGGCTACACCTTC. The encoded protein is CASHQTGGSYGYTF.

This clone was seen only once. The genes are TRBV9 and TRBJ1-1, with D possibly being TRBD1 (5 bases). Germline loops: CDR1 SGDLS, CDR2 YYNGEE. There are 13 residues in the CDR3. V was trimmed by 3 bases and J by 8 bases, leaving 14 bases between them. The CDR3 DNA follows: TGTGCCAGCAGCGAACTAACAGGTCCCGAAGCTTTCTTT. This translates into CASSELTGPEAFF.

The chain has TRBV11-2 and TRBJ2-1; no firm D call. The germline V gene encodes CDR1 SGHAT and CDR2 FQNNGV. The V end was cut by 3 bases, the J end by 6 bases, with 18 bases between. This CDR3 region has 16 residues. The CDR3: CASSFPPSLMVNEQFF. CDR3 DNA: TGTGCCAGCAGCTTTCCCCCTAGTCTTATGGTCAATGAGCAGTTCTTC.

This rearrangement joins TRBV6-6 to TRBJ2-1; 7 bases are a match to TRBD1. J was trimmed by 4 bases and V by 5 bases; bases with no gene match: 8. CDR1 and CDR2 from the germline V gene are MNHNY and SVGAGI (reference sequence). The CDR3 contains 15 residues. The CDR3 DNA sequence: TGTGCCAGCAGTCAACAGGGGAATCGTTACAATGAGCAGTTCTTC. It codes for CASSQQGNRYNEQFF.

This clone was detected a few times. The CDR3 region is CSVRSGTSGYNEQFF. The DNA of the CDR3 is TGCAGCGTCCGCTCCGGGACTAGCGGATATAATGAGCAGTTCTTC. The rearrangement joins TRBV29-1 to TRBJ2-1; 11 bases are a match to TRBD2. Germline V gives CDR1 SQVTM, CDR2 ANQGSEA. This CDR3 has 15 residues. The V segment lost 6 bases and the J segment 7 bases; nucleotides outside the gene matches: 11.

The chain's CDR3 is CASSVASATQYF. DNA of the CDR3: TGTGCCAGCAGTGTCGCTAGCGCCACTCAGTACTTC. The chain links TRBV2 to TRBJ2-5, with D possibly TRBD2 on 6 matching bases. This CDR3 region has 12 residues. CDR1 SNHLY and CDR2 FYNNEI come from the germline V gene. Trimming took 4 bases from V and 11 from J, leaving 14 bases between them.

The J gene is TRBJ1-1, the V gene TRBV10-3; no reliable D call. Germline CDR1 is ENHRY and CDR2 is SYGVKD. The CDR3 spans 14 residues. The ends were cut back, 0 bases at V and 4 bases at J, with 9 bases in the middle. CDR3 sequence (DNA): TGTGCCATCAGTGAGTCGCTGGGGAGCACTGAAGCTTTCTTT. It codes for CAISESLGSTEAFF.

The CDR3 reads CAGTGTLLNIQYF. CDR3 bases: TGTGCCGGAACCGGGACTCTTCTAAACATTCAGTACTTC. The chain has TRBV7-9 and TRBJ2-4, with D tentatively TRBD2 (6 bases). Looked up from germline, CDR1 is SEHNR and CDR2 is FQNEAQ (reference sequence). V shed 11 bases and J shed 6 bases, with 17 bases lying between them. The CDR3 covers 13 residues.

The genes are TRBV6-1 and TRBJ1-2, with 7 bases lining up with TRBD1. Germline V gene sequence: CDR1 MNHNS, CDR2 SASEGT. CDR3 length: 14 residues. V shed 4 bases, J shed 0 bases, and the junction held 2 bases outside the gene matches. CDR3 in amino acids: CASSAGTANYGYTF. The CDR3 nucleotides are TGTGCCAGCAGTGCCGGGACAGCTAACTATGGCTACACCTTC.

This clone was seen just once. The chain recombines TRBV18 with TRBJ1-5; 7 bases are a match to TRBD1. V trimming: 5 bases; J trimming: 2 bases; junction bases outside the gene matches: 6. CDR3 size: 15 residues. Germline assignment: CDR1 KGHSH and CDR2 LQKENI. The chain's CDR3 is CASSGAGTGNQPQHF. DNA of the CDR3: TGTGCCAGCTCAGGCGCTGGGACAGGCAATCAGCCCCAGCATTTT.

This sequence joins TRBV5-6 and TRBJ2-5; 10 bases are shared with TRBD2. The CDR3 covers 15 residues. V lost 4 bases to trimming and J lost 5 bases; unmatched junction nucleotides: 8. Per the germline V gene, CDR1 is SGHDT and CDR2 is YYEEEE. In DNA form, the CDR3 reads TGTGCCAGCAGCGTGAGCGGGGGGGCCGTGGAGACCCAGTACTTC. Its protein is CASSVSGGAVETQYF.

The CDR3 protein is CSVTRYYEQYF. Written as DNA, the CDR3 is TGCAGCGTTACAAGATACTACGAGCAGTACTTC. This chain links TRBV29-1 with TRBJ2-7; D is ambiguous. The CDR3 totals 11 residues. Germline assignment: CDR1 SQVTM and CDR2 ANQGSEA. Trimming pared 5 bases from V and 3 bases from J, leaving 8 bases between.

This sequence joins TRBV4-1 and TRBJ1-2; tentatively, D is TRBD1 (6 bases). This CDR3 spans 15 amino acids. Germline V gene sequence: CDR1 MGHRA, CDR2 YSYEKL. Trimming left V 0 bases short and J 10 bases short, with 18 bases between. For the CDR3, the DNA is TGCGCCAGCAGCCAAGACACGGACAGTATTTGGGACTACACCTTC. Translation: CASSQDTDSIWDYTF.

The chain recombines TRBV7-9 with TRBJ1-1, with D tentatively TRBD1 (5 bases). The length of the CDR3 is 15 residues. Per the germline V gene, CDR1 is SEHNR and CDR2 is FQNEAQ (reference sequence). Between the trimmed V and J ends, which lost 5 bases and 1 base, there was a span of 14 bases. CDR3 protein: CASSLPQGGNTEAFF. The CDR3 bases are TGTGCCAGCAGCCTCCCGCAGGGAGGGAACACTGAAGCTTTCTTT.